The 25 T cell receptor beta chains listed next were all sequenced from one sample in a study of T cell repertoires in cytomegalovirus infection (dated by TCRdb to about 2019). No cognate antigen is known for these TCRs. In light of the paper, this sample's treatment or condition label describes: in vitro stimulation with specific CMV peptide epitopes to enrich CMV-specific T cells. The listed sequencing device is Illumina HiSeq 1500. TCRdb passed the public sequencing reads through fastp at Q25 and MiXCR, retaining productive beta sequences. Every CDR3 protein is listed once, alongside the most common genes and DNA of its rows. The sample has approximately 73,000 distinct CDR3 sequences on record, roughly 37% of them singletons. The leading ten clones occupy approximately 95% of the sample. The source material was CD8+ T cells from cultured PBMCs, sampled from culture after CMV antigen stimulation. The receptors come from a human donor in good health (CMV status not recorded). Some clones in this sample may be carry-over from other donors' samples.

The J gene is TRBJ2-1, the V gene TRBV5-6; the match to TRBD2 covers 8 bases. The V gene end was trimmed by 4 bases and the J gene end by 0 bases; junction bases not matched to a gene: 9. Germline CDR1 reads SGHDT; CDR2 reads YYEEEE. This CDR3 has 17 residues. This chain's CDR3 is CASSTLTSGVSYNEQFF. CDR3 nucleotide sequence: TGTGCCAGCAGCACCCTCACTAGCGGCGTCTCCTACAATGAGCAGTTCTTC.

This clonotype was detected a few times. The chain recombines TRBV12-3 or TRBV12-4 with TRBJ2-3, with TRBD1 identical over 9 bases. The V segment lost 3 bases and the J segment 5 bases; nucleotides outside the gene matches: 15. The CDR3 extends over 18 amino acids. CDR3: CASSFFPSPGQGLDTQYF. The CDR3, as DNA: TGTGCCAGCAGTTTTTTCCCTTCCCCGGGACAGGGCTTAGATACGCAGTATTTT.

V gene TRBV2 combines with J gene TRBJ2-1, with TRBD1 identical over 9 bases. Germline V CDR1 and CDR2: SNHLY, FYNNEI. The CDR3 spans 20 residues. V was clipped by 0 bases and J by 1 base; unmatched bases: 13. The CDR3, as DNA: TGTGCCAGCAGTGAAGCATTAGTCTCGGGGACAGGGCGATCCTACAATGAGCAGTTCTTC. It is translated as CASSEALVSGTGRSYNEQFF.

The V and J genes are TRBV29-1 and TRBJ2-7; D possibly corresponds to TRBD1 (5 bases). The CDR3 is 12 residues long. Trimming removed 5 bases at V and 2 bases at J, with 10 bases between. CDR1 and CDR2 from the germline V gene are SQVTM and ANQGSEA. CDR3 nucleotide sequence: TGCAGCGTTAAACAGGCGACCTACGAGCAGTACTTC. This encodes CSVKQATYEQYF.

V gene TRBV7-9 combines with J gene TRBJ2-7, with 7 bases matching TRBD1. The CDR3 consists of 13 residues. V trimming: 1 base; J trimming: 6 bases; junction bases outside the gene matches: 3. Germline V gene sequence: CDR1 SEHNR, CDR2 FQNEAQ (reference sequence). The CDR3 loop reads CASSLGTGAEQYF. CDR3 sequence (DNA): TGTGCCAGCAGCTTAGGGACAGGAGCCGAGCAGTACTTC.

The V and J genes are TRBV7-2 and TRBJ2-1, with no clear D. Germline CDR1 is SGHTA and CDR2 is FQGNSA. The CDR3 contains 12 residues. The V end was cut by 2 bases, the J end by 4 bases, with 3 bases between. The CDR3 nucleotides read TGTGCCAGCAGCTTATTTTACAATGAGCAGTTCTTC. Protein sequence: CASSLFYNEQFF. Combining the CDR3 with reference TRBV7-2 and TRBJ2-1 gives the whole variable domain GAGVSQSPSNKVTEKGKDVELRCDPISGHTALYWYRQSLGQGLEFLIYFQGNSAPDKSGLPSDRFSAERTGGSVSTLTIQRTQQEDSAVYLCASSLFYNEQFFGPGTRLTVL.

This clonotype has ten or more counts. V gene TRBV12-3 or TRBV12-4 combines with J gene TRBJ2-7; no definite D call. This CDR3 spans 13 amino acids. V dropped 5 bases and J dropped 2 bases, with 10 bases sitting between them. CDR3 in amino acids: CASSAPSAYEQYF. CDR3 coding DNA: TGTGCCAGCAGTGCGCCCAGTGCCTACGAGCAGTACTTC.

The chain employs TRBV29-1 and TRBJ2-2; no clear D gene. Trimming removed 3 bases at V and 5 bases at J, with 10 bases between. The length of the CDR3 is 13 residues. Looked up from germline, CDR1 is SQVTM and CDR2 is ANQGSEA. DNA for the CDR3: TGCAGCGTTGACGGCCCCCCAACCGGGGAGCTGTTTTTT. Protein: CSVDGPPTGELFF.

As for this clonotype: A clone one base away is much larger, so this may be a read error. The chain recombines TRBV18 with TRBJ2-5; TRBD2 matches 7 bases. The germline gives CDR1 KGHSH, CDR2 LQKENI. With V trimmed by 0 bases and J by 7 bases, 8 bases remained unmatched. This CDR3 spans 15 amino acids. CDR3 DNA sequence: TGTGCCAGCTCACCACCTGCGGGGGTGTTGGGGACCCAGTACTTC. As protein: CASSPPAGVLGTQYF.

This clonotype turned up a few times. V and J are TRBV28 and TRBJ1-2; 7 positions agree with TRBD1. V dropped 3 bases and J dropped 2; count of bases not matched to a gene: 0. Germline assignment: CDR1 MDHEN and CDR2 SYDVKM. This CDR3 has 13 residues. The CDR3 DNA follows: TGTGCCAGCAGTTTCAGGGGGAACTATGGCTACACCTTC. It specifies CASSFRGNYGYTF.

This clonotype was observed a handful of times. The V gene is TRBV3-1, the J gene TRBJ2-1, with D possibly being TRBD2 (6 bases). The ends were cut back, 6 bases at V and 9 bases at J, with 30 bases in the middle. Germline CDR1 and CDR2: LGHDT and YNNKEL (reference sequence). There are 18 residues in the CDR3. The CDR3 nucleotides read TGTGCCAGCAGTCACCCTCTGGATCGGGGGTCCTGGCGGAGTGAGCAGTTCTTC. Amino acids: CASSHPLDRGSWRSEQFF.

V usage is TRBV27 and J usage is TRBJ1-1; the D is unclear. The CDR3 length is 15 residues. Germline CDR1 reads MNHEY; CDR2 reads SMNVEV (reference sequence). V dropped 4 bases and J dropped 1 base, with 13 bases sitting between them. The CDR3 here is CASSSSVVGNTEAFF. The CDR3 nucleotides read TGTGCCAGCAGTTCGTCAGTAGTTGGGAACACTGAAGCTTTCTTT.

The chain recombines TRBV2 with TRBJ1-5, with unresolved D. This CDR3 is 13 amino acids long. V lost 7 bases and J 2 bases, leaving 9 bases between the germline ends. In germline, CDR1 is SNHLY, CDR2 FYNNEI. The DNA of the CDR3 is TGTGCCAGCAACCCCGGGCGCAATCAGCCCCAGCATTTT. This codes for CASNPGRNQPQHF. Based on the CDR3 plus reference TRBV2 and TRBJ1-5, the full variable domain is EPEVTQTPSHQVTQMGQEVILRCVPISNHLYFYWYRQILGQKVEFLVSFYNNEISEKSEIFDDQFSVERPDGSNFTLKIRSTKLEDSAMYFCASNPGRNQPQHFGDGTRLSIL.

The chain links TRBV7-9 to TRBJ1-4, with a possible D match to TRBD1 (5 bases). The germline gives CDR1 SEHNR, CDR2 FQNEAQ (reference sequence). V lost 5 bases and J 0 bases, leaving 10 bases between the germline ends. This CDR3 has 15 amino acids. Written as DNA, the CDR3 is TGTGCCAGCAGCGCCGGGACGTCAACTAATGAAAAACTGTTTTTT. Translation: CASSAGTSTNEKLFF.

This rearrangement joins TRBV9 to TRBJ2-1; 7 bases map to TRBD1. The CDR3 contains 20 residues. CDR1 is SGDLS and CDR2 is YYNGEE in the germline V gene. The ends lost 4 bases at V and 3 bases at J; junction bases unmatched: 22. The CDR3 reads CASSSPHSGENRGSYNEQFF. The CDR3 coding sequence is TGTGCCAGCAGCAGTCCTCACTCCGGGGAAAACAGGGGCAGCTACAATGAGCAGTTCTTC.

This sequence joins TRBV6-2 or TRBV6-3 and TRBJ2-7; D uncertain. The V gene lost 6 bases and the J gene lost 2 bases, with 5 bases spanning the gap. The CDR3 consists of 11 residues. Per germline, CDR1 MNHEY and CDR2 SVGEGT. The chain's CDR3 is CASRAAYEQYF. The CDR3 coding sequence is TGTGCCAGCAGGGCAGCCTACGAGCAGTACTTC.

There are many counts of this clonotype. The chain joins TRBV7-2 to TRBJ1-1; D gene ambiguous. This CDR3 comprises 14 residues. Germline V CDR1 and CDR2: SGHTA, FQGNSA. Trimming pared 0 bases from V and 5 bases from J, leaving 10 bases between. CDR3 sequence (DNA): TGTGCCAGCAGCTTAGCAGGGTCGGGAACTGAAGCTTTCTTT. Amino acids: CASSLAGSGTEAFF.

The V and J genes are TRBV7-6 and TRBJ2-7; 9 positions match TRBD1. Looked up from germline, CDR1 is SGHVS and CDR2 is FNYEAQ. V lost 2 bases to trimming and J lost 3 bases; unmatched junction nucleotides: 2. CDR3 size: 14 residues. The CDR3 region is CASSLMGQGYEQYF. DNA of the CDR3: TGTGCCAGCAGCTTAATGGGACAGGGCTACGAGCAGTACTTC.

CDR3 sequence reads: CASRRAGSWGPNSPLHF. The CDR3 DNA sequence: TGTGCCAGCAGGCGAGCTGGGTCATGGGGCCCGAATTCACCCCTCCACTTT. V gene TRBV7-9 combines with J gene TRBJ1-6, with D possibly being TRBD1 (5 bases). With 6 bases removed from V and 7 bases from J, the gap between germline ends came to 22 bases. CDR3 size: 17 residues. In germline, CDR1 is SEHNR, CDR2 FQNEAQ (reference sequence).

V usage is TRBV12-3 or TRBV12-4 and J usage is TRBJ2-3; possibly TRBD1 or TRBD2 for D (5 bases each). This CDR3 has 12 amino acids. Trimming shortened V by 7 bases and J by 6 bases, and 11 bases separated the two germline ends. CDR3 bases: TGTGCCAGCACTATCGGGACCGATACGCAGTATTTT. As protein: CASTIGTDTQYF.

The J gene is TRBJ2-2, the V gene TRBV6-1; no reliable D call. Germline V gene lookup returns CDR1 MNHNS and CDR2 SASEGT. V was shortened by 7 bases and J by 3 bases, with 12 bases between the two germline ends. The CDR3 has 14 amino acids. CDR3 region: CASKIGPDTGELFF. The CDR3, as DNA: TGTGCCAGCAAGATAGGTCCTGACACCGGGGAGCTGTTTTTT.

The CDR3 loop is CASRPPGLDVETQYF. CDR3 coding DNA: TGTGCCAGCAGGCCCCCGGGACTAGACGTTGAGACCCAGTACTTC. This chain uses TRBV6-1 with TRBJ2-5, with TRBD2 matching 8 bases. The junction had 11 bases not matched to a gene; V was cut back by 6 bases and J by 5 bases. The CDR3 is 15 residues long. Germline values: CDR1 MNHNS, CDR2 SASEGT.

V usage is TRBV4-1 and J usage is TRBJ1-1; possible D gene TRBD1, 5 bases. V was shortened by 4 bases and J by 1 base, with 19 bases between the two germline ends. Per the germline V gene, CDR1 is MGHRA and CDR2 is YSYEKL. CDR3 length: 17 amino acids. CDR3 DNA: TGCGCCAGCAGCCCCGGGACCGCACCTTCAGAGAACACTGAAGCTTTCTTT. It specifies CASSPGTAPSENTEAFF.

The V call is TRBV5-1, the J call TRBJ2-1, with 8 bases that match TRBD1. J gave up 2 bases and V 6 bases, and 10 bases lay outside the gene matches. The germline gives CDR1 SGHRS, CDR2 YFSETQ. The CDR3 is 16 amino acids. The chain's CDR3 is CASTRGGQGAYNEQFF. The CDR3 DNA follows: TGCGCCAGCACCCGGGGCGGACAGGGCGCCTACAATGAGCAGTTCTTC.

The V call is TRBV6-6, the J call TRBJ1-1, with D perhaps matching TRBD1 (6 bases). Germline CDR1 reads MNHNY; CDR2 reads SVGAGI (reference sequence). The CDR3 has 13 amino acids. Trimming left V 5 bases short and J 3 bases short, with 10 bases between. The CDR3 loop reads CASSLNRDTEAFF. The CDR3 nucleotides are TGTGCCAGCAGTCTGAACAGGGACACTGAAGCTTTCTTT.